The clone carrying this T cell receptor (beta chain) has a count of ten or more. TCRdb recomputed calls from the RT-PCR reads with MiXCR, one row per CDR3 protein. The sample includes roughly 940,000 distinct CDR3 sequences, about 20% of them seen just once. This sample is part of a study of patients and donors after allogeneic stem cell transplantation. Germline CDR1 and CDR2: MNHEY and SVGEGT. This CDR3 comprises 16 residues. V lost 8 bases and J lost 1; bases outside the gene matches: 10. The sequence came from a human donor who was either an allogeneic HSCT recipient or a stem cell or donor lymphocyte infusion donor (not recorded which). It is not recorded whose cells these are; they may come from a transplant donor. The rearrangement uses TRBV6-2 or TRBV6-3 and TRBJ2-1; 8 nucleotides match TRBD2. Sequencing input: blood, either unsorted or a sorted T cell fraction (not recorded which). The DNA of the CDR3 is TGTGCCAGCGCCAATCCGGGGGGGCCGTCCTACAATGAGCAGTTCTTC. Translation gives CASANPGGPSYNEQFF.